These T cell receptor beta chains were read from a single sample in a study of blood T cell repertoires in COVID-19. The repertoire was sequenced with immunoSEQ multiplex PCR; TCRdb's copy has only in-frame clones and lacks some. The repertoire holds approximately 200,000 clones, 85% to 90% seen once, with 5.5% to 8% in the top ten. Sequenced material: peripheral blood. The receptors derive from a man in his sixties who had recovered from COVID-19. CDR3s leave out the opening cysteine and the closing phenylalanine or tryptophan. Clone size is stated in some rows and not others, as once, few, many or a class when expanded.

j_call	v_call	clone_size	cdr3_aa
TRBJ2-1	TRBV2	once	ASRAGTSAQYNEQF
TRBJ2-5	TRBV2	.	ASIGTSGKETQY
TRBJ2-2	TRBV6-5	once	ASRTGGRTGELF
TRBJ1-4	TRBV20-1	.	SASSREKLF
TRBJ2-7	TRBV5-1	.	ASSSVSGSIYEQY
TRBJ2-7	TRBV6-4	.	ASIRPGQGSY
TRBJ2-7	TRBV7-2	.	ASSFGMYEQY
TRBJ1-1	TRBV9	.	ASSTLRGGTEAF
TRBJ2-1	TRBV30	once	AWMGLLGAQF
TRBJ2-5	TRBV5-1	.	ASSLAEVETQY
TRBJ1-5	TRBV18	.	ASSLEPDRPQH
TRBJ2-1	TRBV24-1	once	ATSDTHRAMEQF
TRBJ2-6	TRBV5-1	.	ASSLLAETLSGANVLT
TRBJ2-7	TRBV5-4	.	ASSSPTSGGAAEQY
TRBJ1-1	TRBV15	.	ATSRASGTGNTEAF
TRBJ1-6	TRBV21-1	.	ASSRDRGHNSPLH
TRBJ1-1	TRBV5-4	.	ASSLSRGVNTEAF
TRBJ2-7	TRBV7-6	.	ASSSRQGSAGEQY
TRBJ2-2	TRBV13	.	ASSLIAEGNTGELF
TRBJ1-3	TRBV18	.	ASSLQGLSSGNTIY
TRBJ2-2	TRBV6-4	.	ASSFRRLESTGELF
TRBJ1-6	TRBV6-5	.	ATSDSPDSPLH
TRBJ2-3	TRBV19	.	ASSIGFTTDTQY
TRBJ2-7	TRBV28	.	ASSSARSDSYEQY